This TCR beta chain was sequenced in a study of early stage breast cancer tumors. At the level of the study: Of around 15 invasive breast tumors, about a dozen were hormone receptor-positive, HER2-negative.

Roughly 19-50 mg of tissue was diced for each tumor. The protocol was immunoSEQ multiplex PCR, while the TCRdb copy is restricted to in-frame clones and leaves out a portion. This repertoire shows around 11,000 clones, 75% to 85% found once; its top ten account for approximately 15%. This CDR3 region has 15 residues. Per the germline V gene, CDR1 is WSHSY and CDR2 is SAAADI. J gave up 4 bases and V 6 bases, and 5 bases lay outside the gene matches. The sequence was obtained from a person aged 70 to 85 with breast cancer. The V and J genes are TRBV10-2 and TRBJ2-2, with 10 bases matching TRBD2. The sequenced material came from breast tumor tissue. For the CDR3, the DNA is TGCGCCAGCAGGAGCGGGGGGGCCCCCACCGGGGAGCTGTTTTTT. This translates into CASRSGGAPTGELFF.